These T cell receptor beta chains were read from a single sample in a study of spatial heterogeneity in lung cancer. TCRdb reanalysed the 5' RACE reads using MiXCR and keeps one entry per CDR3 protein. The data contain over 9,000 distinct CDR3 sequences, about 14% of them singletons. The sample consisted of lung tumor tissue, taken at surgery. Every receptor here comes from a male donor with early-stage non-small cell lung cancer. Each CDR3 is given with its conserved first and last residue. The order of the fields is D gene, V gene, J gene, CDR3 protein. The D gene is left open where the match is weak.

d_gene: .
v_gene: TRBV3-1
j_gene: TRBJ2-7
CDR3aa: CASSQSGQSDEQYF

d_gene: .
v_gene: TRBV7-9
j_gene: TRBJ1-4
CDR3aa: CASSLAVSGEKLFF

d_gene: .
v_gene: TRBV18
j_gene: TRBJ2-1
CDR3aa: CASSPPSRKDYNEQFF

d_gene: .
v_gene: TRBV21-1
j_gene: TRBJ2-7
CDR3aa: CASSPLDEQYF

d_gene: TRBD1
v_gene: TRBV11-2
j_gene: TRBJ2-3
CDR3aa: CASSLDRVLDTQYF

d_gene: TRBD1
v_gene: TRBV9
j_gene: TRBJ1-5
CDR3aa: CASSPDRAGQPQHF

d_gene: .
v_gene: TRBV5-5
j_gene: TRBJ1-5
CDR3aa: CASSLGENQPQHF

d_gene: .
v_gene: TRBV29-1
j_gene: TRBJ1-1
CDR3aa: CSVIINRANTEAFF

d_gene: TRBD1
v_gene: TRBV5-5
j_gene: TRBJ1-2
CDR3aa: CASSSKQGAYGYTF

d_gene: TRBD1
v_gene: TRBV6-6
j_gene: TRBJ2-5
CDR3aa: CASNLAGQGAGETQYF

d_gene: TRBD1
v_gene: TRBV5-4
j_gene: TRBJ2-6
CDR3aa: CASSGTAGANVLTF

d_gene: .
v_gene: TRBV7-6
j_gene: TRBJ2-2
CDR3aa: CASSLCTGELFF

d_gene: TRBD2
v_gene: TRBV7-2
j_gene: TRBJ2-5
CDR3aa: CASSLAGGGTQETQYF

d_gene: .
v_gene: TRBV6-1
j_gene: TRBJ1-4
CDR3aa: CASSEPPGLNEKLFF

d_gene: TRBD2
v_gene: TRBV10-3
j_gene: TRBJ2-7
CDR3aa: CAISEDSGSSYEQYF

d_gene: TRBD2
v_gene: TRBV4-1
j_gene: TRBJ2-7
CDR3aa: CASSQDLGRKRSGVSYEQYF

d_gene: TRBD2
v_gene: TRBV20-1
j_gene: TRBJ2-1
CDR3aa: CSARRHSGGNEQFF

d_gene: .
v_gene: TRBV21-1
j_gene: TRBJ2-2
CDR3aa: CASSPKTKDRNTGELFF

d_gene: .
v_gene: TRBV7-9
j_gene: TRBJ2-2
CDR3aa: CPFNNENTGELFF

d_gene: .
v_gene: TRBV30
j_gene: TRBJ1-1
CDR3aa: CAWSVQLNTEAFF

d_gene: .
v_gene: TRBV7-2
j_gene: TRBJ2-7
CDR3aa: CASSSGPNEQYF

d_gene: .
v_gene: TRBV9
j_gene: TRBJ1-1
CDR3aa: CASSPYQGKGTEAFF

d_gene: .
v_gene: TRBV20-1
j_gene: TRBJ1-1
CDR3aa: CSAKVYTEAFF

d_gene: .
v_gene: TRBV9
j_gene: TRBJ1-3
CDR3aa: CASSVDSSTGNTIYF

d_gene: TRBD2
v_gene: TRBV28
j_gene: TRBJ2-1
CDR3aa: CASSPGGVWNEQFF

d_gene: TRBD2
v_gene: TRBV30
j_gene: TRBJ2-7
CDR3aa: CACIPGTSGRIGYEQYF

d_gene: .
v_gene: TRBV28
j_gene: TRBJ2-3
CDR3aa: CASSPRGWGTDTQYF

d_gene: .
v_gene: TRBV18
j_gene: TRBJ2-3
CDR3aa: CASSPRAPPADTQYF

d_gene: .
v_gene: TRBV7-2
j_gene: TRBJ2-7
CDR3aa: CASSLGQLNYEQYF

d_gene: .
v_gene: TRBV20-1
j_gene: TRBJ1-6
CDR3aa: CSAGEGSSYNSPLHF

d_gene: .
v_gene: TRBV20-1
j_gene: TRBJ2-5
CDR3aa: CSARENFQETQYF

d_gene: TRBD1
v_gene: TRBV28
j_gene: TRBJ1-1
CDR3aa: CASSLTGMRAFF

d_gene: TRBD1
v_gene: TRBV10-3
j_gene: TRBJ2-7
CDR3aa: CAISSPTGSYEQYF

d_gene: .
v_gene: TRBV7-9
j_gene: TRBJ2-1
CDR3aa: CASSLGGPRNEQFF

d_gene: .
v_gene: TRBV9
j_gene: TRBJ2-1
CDR3aa: CASSVAGGGNNEQFF

d_gene: TRBD1
v_gene: TRBV5-1
j_gene: TRBJ2-5
CDR3aa: CASSLGTADQETQYF

d_gene: TRBD2
v_gene: TRBV28
j_gene: TRBJ2-1
CDR3aa: CASSPTSGTSVYNEQFF

d_gene: .
v_gene: TRBV30
j_gene: TRBJ2-5
CDR3aa: CAWSVDSGDGPQYF

d_gene: TRBD1
v_gene: TRBV28
j_gene: TRBJ2-1
CDR3aa: CASSLTQGNNEQFF

d_gene: .
v_gene: TRBV20-1
j_gene: TRBJ2-7
CDR3aa: CSASQMPGPTYEQYF

d_gene: .
v_gene: TRBV6-5
j_gene: TRBJ2-4
CDR3aa: CASSYESGNIQYF